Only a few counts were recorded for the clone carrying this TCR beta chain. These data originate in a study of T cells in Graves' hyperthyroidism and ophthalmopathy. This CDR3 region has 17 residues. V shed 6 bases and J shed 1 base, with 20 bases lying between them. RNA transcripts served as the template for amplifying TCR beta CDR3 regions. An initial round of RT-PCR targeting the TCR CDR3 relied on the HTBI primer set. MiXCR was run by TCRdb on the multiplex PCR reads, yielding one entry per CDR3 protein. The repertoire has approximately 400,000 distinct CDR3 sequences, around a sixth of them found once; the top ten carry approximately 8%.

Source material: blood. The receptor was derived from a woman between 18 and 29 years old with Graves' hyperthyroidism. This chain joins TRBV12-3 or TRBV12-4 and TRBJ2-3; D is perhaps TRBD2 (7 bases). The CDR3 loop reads CASRGGYGGAGTDTQYF. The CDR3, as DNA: TGTGCCAGCAGGGGGGGGTATGGGGGGGCCGGCACAGATACGCAGTATTTT.